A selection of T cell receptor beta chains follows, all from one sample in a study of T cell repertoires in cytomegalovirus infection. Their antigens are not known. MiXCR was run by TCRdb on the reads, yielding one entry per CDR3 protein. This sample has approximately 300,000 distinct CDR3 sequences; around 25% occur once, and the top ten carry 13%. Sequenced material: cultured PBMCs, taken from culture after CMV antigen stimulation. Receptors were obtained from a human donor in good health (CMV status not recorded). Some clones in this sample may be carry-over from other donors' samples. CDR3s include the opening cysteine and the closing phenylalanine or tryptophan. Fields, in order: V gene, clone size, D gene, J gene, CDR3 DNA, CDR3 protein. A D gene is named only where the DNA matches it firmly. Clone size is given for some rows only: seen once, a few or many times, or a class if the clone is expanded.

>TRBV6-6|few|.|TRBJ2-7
TGTGCCAGCAGTTACCCCCCCAGCGTCGAGCAGTACTTC
CASSYPPSVEQYF
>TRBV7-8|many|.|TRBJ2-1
TGTGCCAGCAGCTTAAGGCGAGGGGATGAGCAGTTCTTC
CASSLRRGDEQFF
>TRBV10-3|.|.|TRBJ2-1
TGTGCCATCAGCCCCGGGACTGAGCAGTTCTTC
CAISPGTEQFF
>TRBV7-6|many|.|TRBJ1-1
TGTGCCAGCAGCGCCGATCTGAACACTGAAGCTTTCTTT
CASSADLNTEAFF
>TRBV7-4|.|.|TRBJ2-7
TGTGCCAGCAGCTTAGTCGCAGCCGACTACGAGCAGTACTTC
CASSLVAADYEQYF
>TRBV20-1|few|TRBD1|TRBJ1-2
TGCAGTGCTAGGGTGGAGACAGGGGATTTTTATGGCTACACCTTC
CSARVETGDFYGYTF
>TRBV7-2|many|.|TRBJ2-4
TGTGCCAGCAGCTTAGACGAGGTTGGGAACATTCAGTACTTC
CASSLDEVGNIQYF
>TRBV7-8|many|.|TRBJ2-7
TGTGCCAGCAGTCGAACAGGGCAGGGAAAAGCCTACGAGCAGTACTTC
CASSRTGQGKAYEQYF
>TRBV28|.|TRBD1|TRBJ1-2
TGTGCCAGCAGTTTAGCCCCACAGGGGAACTATGGCTACACCTTC
CASSLAPQGNYGYTF
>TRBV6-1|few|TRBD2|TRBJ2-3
TGTGCCAGCCGGATGGCCCGACTAGCGGGGGGGCCAGATACGCAGTATTTT
CASRMARLAGGPDTQYF
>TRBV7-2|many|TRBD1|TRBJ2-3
TGTGCCAGCAGTTTCCCGGGACAGGGAGTGACAGATACGCAGTATTTT
CASSFPGQGVTDTQYF
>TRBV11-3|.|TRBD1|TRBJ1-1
TGTGCCAGCAGCTTCCGGGACAGAGTGAACACTGAAGCTTTCTTT
CASSFRDRVNTEAFF
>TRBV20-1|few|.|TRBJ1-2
TGCAGTGCTAGAGCAGAGACTCCGTCCTACACCTTC
CSARAETPSYTF
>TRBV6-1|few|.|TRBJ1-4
TGTGCCAGCAGTCCCCGACCTGGACTGTTTTTT
CASSPRPGLFF
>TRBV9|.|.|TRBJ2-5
TGTGCCAGCAGCTCCGTTGGTTCCCCCCAGTACTTC
CASSSVGSPQYF
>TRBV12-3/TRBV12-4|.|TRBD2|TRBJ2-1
TGTGCCAGCAGTTTTCTGAGCGGGAGCTATGAGCAGTTCTTC
CASSFLSGSYEQFF
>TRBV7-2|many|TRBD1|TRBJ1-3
TGTGCCAGCAGCTACCCGGGACAGGGGAGAAACACCATATATTTT
CASSYPGQGRNTIYF
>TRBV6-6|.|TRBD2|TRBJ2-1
TGTGCCAGCAGTTACTCGAGGAAGCGGGAGGGCTACAATGAGCAGTTCTTC
CASSYSRKREGYNEQFF
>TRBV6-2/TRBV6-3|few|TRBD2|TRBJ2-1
TGTGCCAGCACCCAGGATTTGACAGGACTAGCGGGAGGAAATGAGCAGTTCTTC
CASTQDLTGLAGGNEQFF
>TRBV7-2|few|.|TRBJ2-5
TGTGCCAGCAGCTGGGGGCTGGGAGGCGAGACCCAGTACTTC
CASSWGLGGETQYF
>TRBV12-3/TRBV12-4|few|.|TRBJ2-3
TGTGCCAGCAGTTTAGAGCCTAGCGCAGATACGCAGTATTTT
CASSLEPSADTQYF
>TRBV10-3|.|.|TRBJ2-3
TGTGCCATCAGCCAGGGGGACTCCACAGATACGCAGTATTTT
CAISQGDSTDTQYF
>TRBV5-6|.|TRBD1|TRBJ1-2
TGTGCCAGCAGCTGGGATCGGACAGGGGTTGGCTACACCTTC
CASSWDRTGVGYTF
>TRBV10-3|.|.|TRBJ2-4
TGTGCCATCAGTGAGTCGTCTAACAGAAACATTCAGTACTTC
CAISESSNRNIQYF
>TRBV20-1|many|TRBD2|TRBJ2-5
TGCAGTGCTAGTCGGGCAACTAGCGGAGAAGAGACCCAGTACTTC
CSASRATSGEETQYF
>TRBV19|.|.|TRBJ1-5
TGTGCCAGTAGTCAGGCCCCCAAGGGCGGCAATCAGCCCCAGCATTTT
CASSQAPKGGNQPQHF
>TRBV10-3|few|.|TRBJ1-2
TGTGCCATCAGTGAGAAGGTTTGGTATGGCTACACCTTC
CAISEKVWYGYTF
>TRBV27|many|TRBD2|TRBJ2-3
TGTGCCAGCAGTTCACTAGCGGGAGGGCCGGAGGAGGATACGCAGTATTTT
CASSSLAGGPEEDTQYF
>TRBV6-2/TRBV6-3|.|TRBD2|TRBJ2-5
TGTGCCAGCGAGAACCCGGGACTAGGACAAGAGACCCAGTACTTC
CASENPGLGQETQYF